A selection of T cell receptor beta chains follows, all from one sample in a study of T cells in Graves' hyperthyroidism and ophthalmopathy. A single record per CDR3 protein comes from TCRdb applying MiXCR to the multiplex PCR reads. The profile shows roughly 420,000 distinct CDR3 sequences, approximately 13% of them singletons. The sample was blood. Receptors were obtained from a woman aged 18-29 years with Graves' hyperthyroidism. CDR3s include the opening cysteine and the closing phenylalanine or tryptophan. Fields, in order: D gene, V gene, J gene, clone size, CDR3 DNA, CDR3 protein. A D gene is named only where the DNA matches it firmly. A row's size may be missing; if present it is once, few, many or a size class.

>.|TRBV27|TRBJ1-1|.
TGTGCCAGCAAGGGTTCAGGGGCCTTAACTGAAGCTTTCTTT
CASKGSGALTEAFF
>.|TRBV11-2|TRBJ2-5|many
TGTGCCAGCAGCCCCTGGGACGCACCAGAGACCCAGTACTTC
CASSPWDAPETQYF
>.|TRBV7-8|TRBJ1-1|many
TGTGCCAGCAGCTTACACAGGAACACTGAAGCTTTCTTT
CASSLHRNTEAFF
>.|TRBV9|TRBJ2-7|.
TGTGCCAGCAGCGGAGGTCTAGACTACGAGCAGTACTTC
CASSGGLDYEQYF
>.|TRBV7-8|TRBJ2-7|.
TGTGCCAGCAGCTTCCAGGGGACCCTCTCCTACGAGCAGTACTTC
CASSFQGTLSYEQYF
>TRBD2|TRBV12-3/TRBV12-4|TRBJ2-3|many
TGTGCCAGCAAGTTTCCCCCGAAAGGGCTAGCGGGAGGATTGGACACAGATACGCAGTATTTT
CASKFPPKGLAGGLDTDTQYF
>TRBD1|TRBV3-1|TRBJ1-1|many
TGTGCCAGCTCACCGACAGGGAGGAACACTGAAGCTTTCTTT
CASSPTGRNTEAFF
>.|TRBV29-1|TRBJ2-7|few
TGCAGCGTTGAAGATGTCGGGGTAGAGCAGTACTTC
CSVEDVGVEQYF
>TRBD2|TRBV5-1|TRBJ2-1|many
TGCGCCAGCAGCTTGGAAGCGGGAGGGCCGGGGGATGAGCAGTTCTTC
CASSLEAGGPGDEQFF
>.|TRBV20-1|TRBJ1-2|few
TGCAGTGCCCCCGTCCAGACAGAAAGTCTCTATGGCTACACCTTC
CSAPVQTESLYGYTF
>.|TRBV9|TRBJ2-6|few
TGTGCCAGCAGCGTAAACCTACAGCCTTCTGGGGCCAACGTCCTGACTTTC
CASSVNLQPSGANVLTF
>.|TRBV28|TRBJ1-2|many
TGTGCCAGCAGTTTATGGGTGGACACAATAGGGGGCTACACCTTC
CASSLWVDTIGGYTF
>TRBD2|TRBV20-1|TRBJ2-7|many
TGCAGTGCTAGAGATTCGGAGCGGGAGGGTTACGAGCAGTACTTC
CSARDSEREGYEQYF
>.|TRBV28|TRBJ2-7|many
TGTGCCAGCAGTTTATATGGGTCCAGGGGGGTTCGCGGCTACGAGCAGTACTTC
CASSLYGSRGVRGYEQYF
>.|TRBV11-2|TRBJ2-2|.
TGTGCCAGCAGCCTGGGTCTTCGGGGGGAGCTGTTTTTT
CASSLGLRGELFF
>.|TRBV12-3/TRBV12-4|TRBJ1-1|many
TGTGCCAGCAGTTTATCAGTAGGAAGAGGGTACACTGAAGCTTTCTTT
CASSLSVGRGYTEAFF
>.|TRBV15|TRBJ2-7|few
TGTGCCACCAGAGAAGAGGTTTCCTACGAGCAGTACTTC
CATREEVSYEQYF
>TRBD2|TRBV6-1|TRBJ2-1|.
TGTGCCAGCAGTTCGACTAGCGGGAACAATGAGCAGTTCTTC
CASSSTSGNNEQFF
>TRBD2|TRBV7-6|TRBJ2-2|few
TGTGCCAGCAGCTTTGAGGCGGGAGCGGGAACCGGGGAGCTGTTTTTT
CASSFEAGAGTGELFF
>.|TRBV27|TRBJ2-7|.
TGTGCCAGCAAGGGGAACTCCTACGAGCAGTACTTC
CASKGNSYEQYF
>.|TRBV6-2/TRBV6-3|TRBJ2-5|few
TGTGCCGGCAGTCATAGCGGCGGGGCGGCCGAAAAGACCCAGTACTTC
CAGSHSGGAAEKTQYF
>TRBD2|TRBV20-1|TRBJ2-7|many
TGCAGTGCTAAGGGGACTAGCGGTTCGTACGAGCAGTACTTC
CSAKGTSGSYEQYF
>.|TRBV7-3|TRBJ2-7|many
TGTGCCAGCAGCTTATATCAGGGTCGCGAAGCACCGATCTACGAGCAGTACTTC
CASSLYQGREAPIYEQYF
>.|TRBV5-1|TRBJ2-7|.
TGCGCCAGCAGCAATTCGGACGGCTACGAGCAGTACTTC
CASSNSDGYEQYF
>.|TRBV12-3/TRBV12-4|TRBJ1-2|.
TGTGCCAGCAGGGGAGACAGGATGAGAGCCTATGGCTACACCTTC
CASRGDRMRAYGYTF
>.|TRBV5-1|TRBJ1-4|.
TGCGCCAGCAGCTTGGACTTCTCAACTAATGAAAAACTGTTTTTT
CASSLDFSTNEKLFF
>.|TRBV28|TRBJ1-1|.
TGTGCCAGCAGTTTAGGGGGTCTAGGGGTGAACACTGAAGCTTTCTTT
CASSLGGLGVNTEAFF
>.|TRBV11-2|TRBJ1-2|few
TGTGCCAGCAGCTTATCGACAGCTTCCCGGGATGGCTACACCTTC
CASSLSTASRDGYTF
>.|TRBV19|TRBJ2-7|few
TGTGCCAGTAGTGGGATGGTGGACTACGAGCAGTACTTC
CASSGMVDYEQYF
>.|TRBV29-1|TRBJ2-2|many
TGCAGCGTTGAATTGTCCGGGGGCACCGGGGAGCTGTTTTTT
CSVELSGGTGELFF